Following are 24 T cell receptor beta chains from one sample sequenced in a study of T cell repertoires and HLA-DP antigens. The table came from immunoSEQ multiplex PCR; TCRdb's copy has only in-frame clones and leaves some out. The sample lists about 120,000 clones; almost 95% were seen once. These receptors' antigens are unknown. The specimen sequenced was CD4+ T cells from PBMCs. The origin of the receptors is a woman aged 18-29 years in good health and CMV-seronegative.

The chain is built from TRBV7-9 and TRBJ2-3; the match to TRBD2 covers 12 bases. The V gene end was trimmed by 3 bases and the J gene end by 4 bases; junction bases not matched to a gene: 8. There are 17 residues in the CDR3. Germline lookup yields CDR1 SEHNR and CDR2 FQNEAQ (reference sequence). CDR3 in DNA: TGTGCCAGCAGCTTGTTCGGACTAGCGGGATTTTCAGATACGCAGTATTTT. As protein: CASSLFGLAGFSDTQYF.

This rearrangement joins TRBV5-4 to TRBJ2-4; D gene ambiguous. The CDR3 has 13 amino acids. CDR1 and CDR2 from the germline V gene are SGHNT and YYREEE (reference sequence). V lost 0 bases and J lost 8, with 9 bases in between. For the CDR3, the DNA is TGTGCCAGCAGCTTGGATACTGGGGACATTCAGTACTTC. It yields the protein CASSLDTGDIQYF.

This chain connects TRBV5-1 to TRBJ2-1, with 7 nucleotides matching TRBD1. There are 17 residues in the CDR3. Germline CDR1 is SGHRS and CDR2 is YFSETQ. The trim removed 3 bases at V and 0 bases at J, leaving 9 bases unmatched. The CDR3 sequence is CASSSGVTGRSYNEQFF. In nucleotides, the CDR3 is TGCGCCAGCAGCTCCGGTGTGACAGGGCGCTCCTACAATGAGCAGTTCTTC.

The chain combines TRBV7-9 with TRBJ2-2; perhaps D is TRBD1 or TRBD2 (5 bases each). V shed 2 bases and J shed 7 bases, with 11 bases lying between them. The CDR3 extends over 14 amino acids. In germline, CDR1 is SEHNR, CDR2 FQNEAQ (reference sequence). The CDR3 reads CASSLRGVGGELFF. Here the CDR3 DNA reads TGTGCCAGCAGCTTAAGAGGGGTTGGCGGGGAGCTGTTTTTT.

The chain links TRBV19 to TRBJ2-3; possibly TRBD1 for D (6 bases). From germline, CDR1 is LNHDA and CDR2 SQIVND (reference sequence). The CDR3 runs to 15 residues. V was clipped by 3 bases and J by 4 bases, with 14 bases between them. CDR3 nucleotides: TGTGCCAGTAGTATGGGCAGGGGCGCAGCAGATACGCAGTATTTT. It translates to CASSMGRGAADTQYF.

The rearrangement joins TRBV15 to TRBJ2-3; no definite D call. Germline CDR1 and CDR2: LNHNV and YYDKDF (reference sequence). The CDR3 is 12 amino acids. Trimming took off 0 bases at V and 7 bases at J, with 5 bases between the two ends. The CDR3 spells CATSRDPNTQYF. The CDR3 DNA is TGTGCCACCAGCAGAGATCCCAATACGCAGTATTTT.

The V call is TRBV18, the J call TRBJ1-1; D gene ambiguous. The germline CDR1 and CDR2 sequences are KGHSH and LQKENI. With 5 bases removed from V and 1 base from J, the gap between germline ends came to 8 bases. This CDR3 spans 13 amino acids. For the CDR3, the DNA is TGTGCCAGCTCATCGAACCCGAACACTGAAGCTTTCTTT. This gives the protein CASSSNPNTEAFF.

The V gene is TRBV7-9, the J gene TRBJ2-3; 11 bases align to TRBD2. CDR3 size: 17 residues. Germline loops: CDR1 SEHNR, CDR2 FQNEAQ (reference sequence). Trimming cost V 5 bases and J 7 bases; bases outside gene matches: 14. The CDR3 nucleotides read TGTGCCAGCAGCCGTACCCCACTAGCGGGAGTGGTATATACGCAGTATTTT. It yields the protein CASSRTPLAGVVYTQYF.

V usage is TRBV6-5 and J usage is TRBJ2-4; 8 bases match TRBD1. Germline values: CDR1 MNHEY, CDR2 SVGAGI. The length of the CDR3 is 16 residues. Trimming took 4 bases from V and 7 from J; bases not matched to a gene: 12. The CDR3 coding sequence is TGTGCCAGCAGTTCCTGGAGACAGGGGAAAGGGAACATTCAGTACTTC. It is translated as CASSSWRQGKGNIQYF.

This clone was counted once. The chain couples TRBV7-3 to TRBJ2-2, with 11 bases lining up with TRBD2. The CDR3 covers 18 residues. From germline, CDR1 is SGHTA and CDR2 FQGTGA. The junction had 9 bases not matched to a gene; V was cut back by 4 bases and J by 2 bases. DNA for the CDR3: TGTGCCAGCAGCTCACCCCCTGGGACTAGCGGAAACACCGGGGAGCTGTTTTTT. Encoded protein: CASSSPPGTSGNTGELFF.

As concerns this clone: One junction end disagrees with the germline gene, perhaps due to a read error. The chain combines TRBV5-6 with TRBJ1-2; the match to TRBD1 covers 9 bases. From germline, CDR1 is SGHDT and CDR2 YYEEEE. CDR3 length: 15 amino acids. CDR3 sequence: CASTLPGQGTYGYTF. The CDR3 nucleotides are TGTGCCAGCACCTTGCCCGGACAGGGGACCTATGGCTACACCTTC.

In DNA form, the CDR3 reads TGCGCCAGCAGCTCCGGGACTAGCGGAGAGACCCAGTACTTC. Encoded protein: CASSSGTSGETQYF. This sequence joins TRBV5-1 and TRBJ2-5, with 11 bases identical to TRBD2. The CDR3 covers 14 residues. Trimming at V came to 3 bases and at J to 4 bases, leaving 2 bases not matched to a gene. Germline CDR1 is SGHRS and CDR2 is YFSETQ.

The chain couples TRBV7-9 to TRBJ2-3; 10 bases are a match to TRBD2. Germline trimming cut 5 bases from V and 0 bases from J; bases unmatched to any gene: 8. Germline CDR1 is SEHNR and CDR2 is FQNEAQ (reference sequence). This CDR3 has 17 residues. The CDR3, as DNA: TGTGCCAGCAGCCTCCGTACTAGCGGGACTAGCACAGATACGCAGTATTTT. This gives the protein CASSLRTSGTSTDTQYF.

This clone showed up just once. The V call is TRBV27, the J call TRBJ1-2; 9 bases are a match to TRBD1. The CDR3 loop spans 12 amino acids. Trimming at V came to 6 bases and at J to 8 bases, leaving 4 bases not matched to a gene. Germline CDR1 is MNHEY and CDR2 is SMNVEV (reference sequence). The CDR3 DNA sequence: TGTGCCAGCAGGGACAGGGGTAAGGGCTACACCTTC. It specifies CASRDRGKGYTF.

The chain has TRBV18 and TRBJ2-2; D possibly matches TRBD1 or TRBD2 (5 bases each). With 5 bases removed from V and 1 base from J, the gap between germline ends came to 14 bases. Germline V gene lookup returns CDR1 KGHSH and CDR2 LQKENI. This CDR3 is built from 16 residues. DNA for the CDR3: TGTGCCAGCTCAACTGGGGGACCAAGGAACACCGGGGAGCTGTTTTTT. This sequence encodes CASSTGGPRNTGELFF.

J is TRBJ2-7 and V is TRBV12-5; D is perhaps TRBD1 (5 bases). The CDR3 has 14 amino acids. Trimming shortened V by 1 base and J by 1 base, and 8 bases separated the two germline ends. CDR1 LGHNT and CDR2 FRNRAP come from the germline V gene. The CDR3 loop reads CASGLGQISYEQYF. Here the CDR3 DNA reads TGTGCTAGTGGTTTGGGACAGATTTCCTACGAGCAGTACTTC.

This clone was recorded a few times. The chain recombines TRBV2 with TRBJ1-4; a weak D match, TRBD1 (6 bases). Germline V CDR1 and CDR2: SNHLY, FYNNEI. V lost 8 bases and J 8 bases, leaving 15 bases between the germline ends. The CDR3 length is 13 residues. The CDR3 reads CASGVQGREKLFF. The CDR3 coding sequence is TGTGCCAGCGGAGTACAGGGAAGGGAAAAACTGTTTTTT.

The CDR3 loop is CASSSDRGVYDTQYF. CDR3 DNA: TGTGCCAGCAGCTCCGACAGGGGAGTATACGATACGCAGTATTTT. J is TRBJ2-3 and V is TRBV9, with TRBD1 matching over 8 bases. The CDR3 loop spans 15 amino acids. Germline CDR1 SGDLS, CDR2 YYNGEE. V trimming: 4 bases; J trimming: 6 bases; junction bases outside the gene matches: 10.

This clone has a single count. V is TRBV11-2 and J is TRBJ1-1; no firm D call. The CDR3 contains 13 residues. The V end was cut by 5 bases, the J end by 0 bases, with 7 bases between. CDR1 and CDR2 (germline): SGHAT, FQNNGV. Here the CDR3 DNA reads TGTGCCAGCAGCCTCACCTTGAACACTGAAGCTTTCTTT. Encoded protein: CASSLTLNTEAFF.

The rearrangement uses TRBV18 and TRBJ2-7, with 9 nucleotides matching TRBD2. Germline V gene lookup returns CDR1 KGHSH and CDR2 LQKENI. The V and J ends lost 4 bases and 0 bases, in that order; junction bases with no gene match: 1. The CDR3 covers 14 residues. This CDR3 is CASSLAGASYEQYV. CDR3 nucleotides: TGTGCCAGCTCACTAGCGGGGGCCTCCTACGAGCAGTACGTC.

This chain links TRBV7-3 with TRBJ1-6; a weak D match, TRBD1 (5 bases). The CDR3 consists of 18 residues. The germline gives CDR1 SGHTA, CDR2 FQGTGA. V shed 1 base and J shed 3 bases, with 16 bases lying between them. The CDR3 DNA sequence: TGTGCCAGCAGCTTAAATGTGCAGGGCTCCGGCTATAATTCACCCCTCCACTTT. Translated: CASSLNVQGSGYNSPLHF.

The chain employs TRBV10-3 and TRBJ2-7; a weak D match, TRBD2 (6 bases). Trimming removed 0 bases at V and 3 bases at J, with 12 bases between. Germline V lookup: CDR1 ENHRY, CDR2 SYGVKD. The CDR3 covers 15 residues. Here the CDR3 DNA reads TGTGCCATCAGTGAGTCGGGGGGACCGCTCTACGAGCAGTACTTC. Its translation is CAISESGGPLYEQYF.

The V call is TRBV11-1, the J call TRBJ2-7; D gene uncertain. The CDR3 is 13 residues long. V was cut by 1 base and J by 4 bases, with 8 bases left in between. Germline assignment: CDR1 SGHAT and CDR2 FQDESV (reference sequence). CDR3 sequence reads: CASSLVRKYEQYF. For the CDR3, the DNA is TGTGCCAGCAGCTTAGTACGGAAGTACGAGCAGTACTTC.

The V gene is TRBV4-1, the J gene TRBJ1-2; D possibly corresponds to TRBD1 (5 bases). V was trimmed by 6 bases and J by 4 bases, leaving 15 bases between them. Germline V lookup: CDR1 MGHRA, CDR2 YSYEKL. The CDR3 covers 14 residues. The CDR3 loop reads CASSRDADGYGYTF. The CDR3 DNA follows: TGCGCCAGCAGTCGGGACGCGGATGGCTATGGCTACACCTTC.